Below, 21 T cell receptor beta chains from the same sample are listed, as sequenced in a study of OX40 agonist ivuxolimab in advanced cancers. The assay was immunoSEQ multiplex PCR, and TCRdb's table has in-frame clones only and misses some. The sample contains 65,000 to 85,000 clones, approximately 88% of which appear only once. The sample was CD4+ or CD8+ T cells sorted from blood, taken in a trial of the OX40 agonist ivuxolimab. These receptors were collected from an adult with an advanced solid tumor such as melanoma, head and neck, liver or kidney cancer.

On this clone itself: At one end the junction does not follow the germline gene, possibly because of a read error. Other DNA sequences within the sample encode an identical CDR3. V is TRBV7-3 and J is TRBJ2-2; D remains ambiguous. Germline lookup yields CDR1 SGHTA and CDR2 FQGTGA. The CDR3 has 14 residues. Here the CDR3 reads CASSLMSYTGELFF. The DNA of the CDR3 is TGCGCCAGCAGCTTAATGAGCTACACCGGGGAGCTGTTTTTT.

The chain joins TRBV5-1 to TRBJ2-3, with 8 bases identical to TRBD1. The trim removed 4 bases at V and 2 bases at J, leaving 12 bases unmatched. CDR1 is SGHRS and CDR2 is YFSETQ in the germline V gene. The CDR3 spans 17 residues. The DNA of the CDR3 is TGCGCCAGCAGCGGGGCGGACAGGGTACAAGTCACAGATACGCAGTATTTT. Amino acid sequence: CASSGADRVQVTDTQYF.

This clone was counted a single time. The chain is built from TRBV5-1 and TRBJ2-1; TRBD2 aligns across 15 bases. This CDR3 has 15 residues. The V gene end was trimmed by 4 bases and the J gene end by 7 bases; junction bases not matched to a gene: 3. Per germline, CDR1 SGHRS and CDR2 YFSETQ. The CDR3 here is CASSAGTSGGNEQFF. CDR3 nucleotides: TGCGCCAGCAGCGCCGGGACTAGCGGGGGGAATGAGCAGTTCTTC.

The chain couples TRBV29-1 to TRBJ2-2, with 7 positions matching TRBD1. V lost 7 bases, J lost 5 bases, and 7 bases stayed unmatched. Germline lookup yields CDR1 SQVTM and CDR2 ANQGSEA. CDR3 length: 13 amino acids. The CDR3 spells CSAYRGDTGELFF. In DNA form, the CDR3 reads TGCAGCGCATACAGGGGAGATACCGGGGAGCTGTTTTTT.

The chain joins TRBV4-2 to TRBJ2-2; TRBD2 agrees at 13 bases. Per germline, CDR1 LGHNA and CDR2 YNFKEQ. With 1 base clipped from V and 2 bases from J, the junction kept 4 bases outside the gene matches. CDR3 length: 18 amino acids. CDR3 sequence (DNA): TGTGCCAGCAGCCAAGGTGGGACTAGCGGGGCTAACACCGGGGAGCTGTTTTTT. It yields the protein CASSQGGTSGANTGELFF.

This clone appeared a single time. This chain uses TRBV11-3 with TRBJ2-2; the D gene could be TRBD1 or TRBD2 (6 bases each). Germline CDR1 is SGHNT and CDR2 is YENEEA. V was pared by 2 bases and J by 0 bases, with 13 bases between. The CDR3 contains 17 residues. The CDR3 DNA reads TGTGCCAGCAGCTTAAGGTCCGGGGGCTCGAACACCGGGGAGCTGTTTTTT. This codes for CASSLRSGGSNTGELFF.

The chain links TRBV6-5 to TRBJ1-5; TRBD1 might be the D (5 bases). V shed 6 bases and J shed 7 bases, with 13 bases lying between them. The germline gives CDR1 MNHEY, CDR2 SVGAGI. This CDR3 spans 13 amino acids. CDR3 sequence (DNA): TGTGCCAGCAGCGGCCTCGCAGGGCAGCCCCAGCATTTT. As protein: CASSGLAGQPQHF.

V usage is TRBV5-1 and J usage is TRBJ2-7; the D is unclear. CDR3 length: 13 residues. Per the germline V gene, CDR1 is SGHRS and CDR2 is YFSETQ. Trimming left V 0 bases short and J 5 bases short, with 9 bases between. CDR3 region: CASSLGSRDEQYF. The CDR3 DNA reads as TGCGCCAGCAGCTTGGGCTCTAGGGACGAGCAGTACTTC.

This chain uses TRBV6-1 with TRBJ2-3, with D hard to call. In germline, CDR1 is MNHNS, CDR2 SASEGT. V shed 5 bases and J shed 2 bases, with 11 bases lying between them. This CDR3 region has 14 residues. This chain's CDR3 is CASSFDLNTDTQYF. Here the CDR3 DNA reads TGTGCCAGCAGTTTCGACCTTAACACAGATACGCAGTATTTT.

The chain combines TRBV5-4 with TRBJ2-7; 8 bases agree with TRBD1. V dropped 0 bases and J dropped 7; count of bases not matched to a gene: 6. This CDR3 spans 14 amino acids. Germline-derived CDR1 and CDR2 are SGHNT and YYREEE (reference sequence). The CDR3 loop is CASSLDQGAREQYF. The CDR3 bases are TGTGCCAGCAGCTTGGATCAGGGGGCTAGGGAGCAGTACTTC.

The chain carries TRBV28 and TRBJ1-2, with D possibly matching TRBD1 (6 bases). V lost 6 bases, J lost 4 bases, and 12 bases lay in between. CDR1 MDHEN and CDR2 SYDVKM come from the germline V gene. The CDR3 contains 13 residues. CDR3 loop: CASRGGGSYGYTF. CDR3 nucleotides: TGTGCCAGCAGAGGGGGGGGCAGCTATGGCTACACCTTC.

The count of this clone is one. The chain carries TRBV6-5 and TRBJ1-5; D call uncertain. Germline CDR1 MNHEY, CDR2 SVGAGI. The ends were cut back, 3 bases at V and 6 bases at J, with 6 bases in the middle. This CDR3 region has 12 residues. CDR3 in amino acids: CASSYPGQPQHF. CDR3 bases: TGTGCCAGCAGTTATCCAGGTCAGCCCCAGCATTTT.

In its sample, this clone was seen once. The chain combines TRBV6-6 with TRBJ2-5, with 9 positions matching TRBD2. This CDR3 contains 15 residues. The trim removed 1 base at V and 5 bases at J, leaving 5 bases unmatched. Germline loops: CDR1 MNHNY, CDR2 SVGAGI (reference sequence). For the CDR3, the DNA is TGTGCCAGCAGTTACTATCCAACTAGCGGGGAGACCCAGTACTTC. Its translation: CASSYYPTSGETQYF.

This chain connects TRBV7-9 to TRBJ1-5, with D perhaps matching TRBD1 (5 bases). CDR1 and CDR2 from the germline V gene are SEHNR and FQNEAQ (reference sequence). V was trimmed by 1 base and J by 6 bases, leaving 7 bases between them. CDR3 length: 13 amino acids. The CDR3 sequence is CASSLVGGQPQHF. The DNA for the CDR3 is TGTGCCAGCAGCTTAGTTGGGGGTCAGCCCCAGCATTTT.

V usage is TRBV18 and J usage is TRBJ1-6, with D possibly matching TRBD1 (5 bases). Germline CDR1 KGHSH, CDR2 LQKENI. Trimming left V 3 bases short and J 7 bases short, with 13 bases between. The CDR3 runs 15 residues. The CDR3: CASSPQGPTNSPLHF. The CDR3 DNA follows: TGTGCCAGCTCACCGCAGGGACCGACAAATTCACCCCTCCACTTT.

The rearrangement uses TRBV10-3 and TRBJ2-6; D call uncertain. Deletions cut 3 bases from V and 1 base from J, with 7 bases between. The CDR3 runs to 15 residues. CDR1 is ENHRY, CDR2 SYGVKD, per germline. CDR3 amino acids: CAISDGGSGANVLTF. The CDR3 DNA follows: TGTGCCATCAGTGATGGTGGGTCTGGGGCCAACGTCCTGACTTTC.

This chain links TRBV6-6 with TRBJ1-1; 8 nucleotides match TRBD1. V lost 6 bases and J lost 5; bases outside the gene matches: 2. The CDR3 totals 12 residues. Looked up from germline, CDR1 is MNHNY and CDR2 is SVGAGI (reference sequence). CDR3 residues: CASRRQGTEAFF. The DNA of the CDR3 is TGTGCCAGCAGACGACAGGGGACTGAAGCTTTCTTT.

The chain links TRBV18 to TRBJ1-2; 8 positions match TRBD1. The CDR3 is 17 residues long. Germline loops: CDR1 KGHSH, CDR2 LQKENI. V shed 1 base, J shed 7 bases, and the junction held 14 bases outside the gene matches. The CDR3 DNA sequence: TGTGCCAGCTCACCACGGGCAGGGGGCTCGGTAGAGGGTGGCTACACCTTC. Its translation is CASSPRAGGSVEGGYTF.

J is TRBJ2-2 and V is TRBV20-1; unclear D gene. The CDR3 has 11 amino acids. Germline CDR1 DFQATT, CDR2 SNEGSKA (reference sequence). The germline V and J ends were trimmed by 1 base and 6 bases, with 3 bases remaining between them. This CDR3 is CSARGAGELFF. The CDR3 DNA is TGCAGTGCTAGAGGAGCCGGGGAGCTGTTTTTT.

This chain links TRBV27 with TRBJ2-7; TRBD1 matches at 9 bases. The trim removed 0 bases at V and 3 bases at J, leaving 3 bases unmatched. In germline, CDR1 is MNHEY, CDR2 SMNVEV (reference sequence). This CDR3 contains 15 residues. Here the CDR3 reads CASSLSGTGYYEQYF. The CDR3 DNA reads TGTGCCAGCAGTTTATCCGGGACAGGGTACTACGAGCAGTACTTC.

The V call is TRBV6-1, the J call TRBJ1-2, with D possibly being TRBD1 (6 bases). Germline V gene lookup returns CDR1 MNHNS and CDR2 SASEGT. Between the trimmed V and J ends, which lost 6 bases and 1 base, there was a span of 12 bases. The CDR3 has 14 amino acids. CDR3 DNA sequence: TGTGCCAGCAGCCGACAGGAAAGTAACTATGGCTACACCTTC. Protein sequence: CASSRQESNYGYTF.